The clone carrying this T cell receptor beta chain was seen at least ten times. Its specificity is unknown. These data are taken from a study of T cells in Graves' hyperthyroidism and ophthalmopathy. Study outcomes and limitations: In blood, most of the thyroid clonotypes expanded above 0.001 were also present.

Amplification of TCR beta CDR3 regions used RNA as the template. The primer set for the first-round RT-PCR of the TCR CDR3 was HTBI. TCRdb itself ran the multiplex PCR reads through MiXCR, one entry per CDR3 protein. The sample shows under 400,000 distinct CDR3 sequences, approximately 14% of them seen only once. Orbital computed tomography and thyroid ultrasound, together with serum TRAb and thyroxine and clinical symptoms, were used for diagnoses. The PBMCs were sourced from fresh peripheral blood (10 ml). Germline values: CDR1 SGHAT, CDR2 FQNNGV. CDR3 length: 16 residues. J lost 4 bases, V lost 5 bases, and 13 bases had no gene match.

The specimen was blood. The chain uses TRBV11-2 and TRBJ2-7, with 8 bases identical to TRBD2. The TCR originated in a woman aged 18 to 35 with Graves' hyperthyroidism that later progressed to Graves' ophthalmopathy. The CDR3 loop is CASSGPPGTRPYEQYF. The DNA of the CDR3 is TGTGCCAGCAGCGGCCCCCCCGGGACTAGACCGTACGAGCAGTACTTC.